These T cell receptor beta chains were read from a single sample in a study of T cells in localized non-small cell lung cancer. Produced via immunoSEQ multiplex PCR; TCRdb's table is partial and in-frame only. The sample lists just under 1,500 clones, 15% to 20% occurring once. The sequenced sample was lung tumor tissue, obtained before any cancer treatment. These TCRs come from a woman between 35 and 75 years old with stage I lung adenocarcinoma. Both conserved end residues are trimmed from each CDR3. Not every row has a clone size; where given, it reads once, few, many or a size class.

V	size	J	CDR3
TRBV28	.	TRBJ1-6	ASSFRTGNRSPLH
TRBV25-1	.	TRBJ1-1	ASEQGETEAF
TRBV9	few	TRBJ2-1	ASSVGPTVDEQF
TRBV10-2	.	TRBJ1-6	ASVPGPNSPLH
TRBV30	.	TRBJ2-3	AWSVQGTDTQY
TRBV4-1	few	TRBJ2-4	ASSQDRGVGGNIQY
TRBV30	few	TRBJ1-3	AWIVRAGNTIY
TRBV29-1	few	TRBJ2-7	SVEPSAGLEQY
TRBV29-1	.	TRBJ2-1	SVRPGTGWNNEQF
TRBV5-1	.	TRBJ1-3	ASSWTGISGNTIY
TRBV7-2	.	TRBJ1-1	ASSQQQNTEAF
TRBV11-3	medium-sized	TRBJ2-4	ASSLGTGGPKNIQY
TRBV6-8	.	TRBJ2-3	ASRDRVTDTQY
TRBV4-1	few	TRBJ1-4	ASSQVLGLGEKLF
TRBV28	.	TRBJ2-2	AILGGPIGELF
TRBV19	.	TRBJ1-2	ASSIRTNYGYT
TRBV11-3	medium-sized	TRBJ1-2	ASSLGDRVIYGYT
TRBV14	.	TRBJ1-1	ASRAGFGDEAF
TRBV6-8	few	TRBJ1-4	ASRVEGHEKLF
TRBV9	few	TRBJ1-1	ASSASQGAGAEAF
TRBV6-8	few	TRBJ2-5	ASSSPRADETQY
TRBV6-8	.	TRBJ1-2	ASSYSSAAPGYT
TRBV19	.	TRBJ1-1	ASAWTGGTEAF
TRBV12-2	few	TRBJ2-5	AASKGPGEGETQY
TRBV29-1	.	TRBJ2-1	SVVPSNNEQF
TRBV19	.	TRBJ1-5	ASSTGVSIGPYQH
TRBV15	few	TRBJ1-2	ATSRDRNSIYGYT
TRBV5-1	.	TRBJ2-3	ASSLDGGRNTQY
TRBV14	.	TRBJ1-4	ASSQELGGLGEKLF
TRBV11-3	.	TRBJ2-3	ASSSNPSGGTDTQY
TRBV18	.	TRBJ1-2	ASSLGTGNYGYT
TRBV11-3	few	TRBJ1-2	ASSHEGGGVRGYT
TRBV2	.	TRBJ2-1	ASSDGGPYNEQF
TRBV11-3	few	TRBJ2-5	ASSTGLAQETQY
TRBV6-8	few	TRBJ1-2	ASSYWGRGTGGSRYT
TRBV11-3	few	TRBJ2-1	ASSLQGAPNEQF
TRBV11-3	medium-sized	TRBJ2-3	ASSPRQGGSTDTQY